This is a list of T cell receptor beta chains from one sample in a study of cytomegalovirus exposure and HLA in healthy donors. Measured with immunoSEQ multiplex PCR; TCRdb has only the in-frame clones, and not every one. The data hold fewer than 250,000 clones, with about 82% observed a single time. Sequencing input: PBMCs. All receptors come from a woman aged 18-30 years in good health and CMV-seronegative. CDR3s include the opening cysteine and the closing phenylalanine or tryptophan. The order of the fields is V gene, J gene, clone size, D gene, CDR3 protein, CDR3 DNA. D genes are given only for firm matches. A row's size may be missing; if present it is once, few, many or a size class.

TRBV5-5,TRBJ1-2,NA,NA,CASSLEGVDYGYTF,TGTGCCAGCAGCTTGGAGGGGGTAGACTATGGCTACACCTTC
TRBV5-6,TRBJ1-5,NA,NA,CASSSQGQGGVGNQPQHF,TGTGCCAGCAGCTCCCAGGGCCAGGGTGGGGTGGGCAATCAGCCCCAGCATTTT
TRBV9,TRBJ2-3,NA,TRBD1,CASSKQGAGTDTQYF,TGTGCCAGCAGCAAACAGGGGGCGGGGACAGATACGCAGTATTTT
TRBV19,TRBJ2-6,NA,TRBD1,CASTWTGGRSGANVLTF,TGTGCCAGTACCTGGACAGGGGGCAGGTCTGGGGCCAACGTCCTGACTTTC
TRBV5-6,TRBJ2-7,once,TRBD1,CASSLQGATYEQYF,TGTGCCAGCAGCTTGCAGGGGGCAACCTACGAGCAGTACTTC
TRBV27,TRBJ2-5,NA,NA,CASSRSRVQETQYF,TGTGCCAGCAGTCGTTCCAGGGTCCAAGAGACCCAGTACTTC
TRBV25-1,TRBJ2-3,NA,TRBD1,CASSEYEVTGASFWYF,TGTGCCAGCAGTGAATACGAGGTGACAGGGGCCTCCTTTTGGTATTTT
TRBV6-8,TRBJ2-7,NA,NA,CASNSMTAPYEQYF,TGTGCCAGCAACTCGATGACAGCTCCCTACGAGCAGTACTTC
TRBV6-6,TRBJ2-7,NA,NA,CASSYRSDGSYEQYF,TGTGCCAGCAGTTACCGGAGCGATGGGTCCTACGAGCAGTACTTC
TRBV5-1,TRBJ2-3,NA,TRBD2,CASSLELAGGQKTQYF,TGCGCCAGCAGCTTGGAACTAGCGGGGGGGCAAAAAACGCAGTATTTT
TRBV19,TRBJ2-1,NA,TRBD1,CASSLDRKNEQFF,TGTGCCAGTAGCCTGGACAGGAAGAATGAGCAGTTCTTC
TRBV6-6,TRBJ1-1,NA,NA,CASSSRQSTEAFF,TGTGCCAGCAGTTCCCGACAGTCCACTGAAGCTTTCTTT
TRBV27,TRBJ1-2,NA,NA,CASSLGGSPNYGYTF,TGTGCCAGCAGTTTAGGGGGGTCCCCTAACTATGGCTACACCTTC
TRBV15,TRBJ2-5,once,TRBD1,CATSRGHTGAQETQYF,TGTGCCACCAGCAGAGGGCACACAGGGGCGCAAGAGACCCAGTACTTC
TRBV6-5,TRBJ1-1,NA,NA,CASRGGPTEAFF,TGTGCCAGCAGAGGGGGACCCACTGAAGCTTTCTTT
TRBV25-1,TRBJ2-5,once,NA,CASSELGTPGQETQYF,TGTGCCAGCAGTGAACTTGGGACACCCGGACAAGAGACCCAGTACTTC
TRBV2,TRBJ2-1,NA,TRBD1,CASSTGTGTYNEQFF,TGTGCCAGCAGCACCGGGACAGGTACCTACAATGAGCAGTTCTTC
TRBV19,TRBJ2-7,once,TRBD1,CASSMRGQGYYEQYF,TGTGCCAGTAGTATGAGAGGACAGGGTTACTACGAGCAGTACTTC
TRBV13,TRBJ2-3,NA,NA,CASSPTGSMNTQYF,TGTGCCAGCAGCCCCACAGGGAGTATGAATACGCAGTATTTT
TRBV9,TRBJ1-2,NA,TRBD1,CASNRQGRGYTF,TGTGCCAGCAACAGACAGGGTCGTGGCTACACCTTC
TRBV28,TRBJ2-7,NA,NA,CASRPPQRMGEQYF,TGTGCCAGCAGACCCCCCCAGCGGATGGGCGAGCAGTACTTC
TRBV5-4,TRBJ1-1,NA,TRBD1,CASSRRQGGNTEAFF,TGTGCCAGCAGCCGGAGACAGGGGGGGAACACTGAAGCTTTCTTT
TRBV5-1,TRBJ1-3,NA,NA,CASQQDPASSGNTIYF,TGCGCCAGCCAACAGGACCCCGCGAGCTCTGGAAACACCATATATTTT
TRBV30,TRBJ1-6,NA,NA,CAWNLGLNSPLHF,TGTGCCTGGAATTTGGGACTCAATTCACCCCTCCACTTT
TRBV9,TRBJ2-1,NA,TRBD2,CASSVRSGATQFNEQFF,TGTGCCAGCAGCGTACGAAGCGGGGCGACTCAATTCAATGAGCAGTTCTTC
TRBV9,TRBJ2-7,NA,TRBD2,CASSVGLAGGRSYEQYF,TGTGCCAGCAGCGTAGGGCTAGCGGGAGGGCGGAGCTACGAGCAGTACTTC
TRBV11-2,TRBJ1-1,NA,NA,CASSLGHDTEAFF,TGTGCCAGCAGCTTAGGTCATGACACTGAAGCTTTCTTT
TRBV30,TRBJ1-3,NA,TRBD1,CAWGKTGLTIYF,TGTGCCTGGGGAAAGACAGGGCTCACCATATATTTT
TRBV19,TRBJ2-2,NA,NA,CASSIDTGPAGELFF,TGTGCCAGTAGTATAGATACAGGGCCAGCCGGGGAGCTGTTTTTT
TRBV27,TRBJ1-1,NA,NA,CASGQFEAFF,TGTGCCAGCGGGCAGTTTGAAGCTTTCTTT
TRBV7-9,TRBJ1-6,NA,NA,CASSRGTAGDSPLHF,TGTGCCAGCAGTAGGGGGACGGCAGGGGATTCACCCCTCCACTTT
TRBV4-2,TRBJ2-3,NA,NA,CASSQGSGSTDTQYF,TGTGCCAGCAGCCAAGGTAGCGGTAGCACAGATACGCAGTATTTT
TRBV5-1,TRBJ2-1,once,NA,CASSSAGWGAYNEQFF,TGCGCCAGCAGCTCCGCCGGGTGGGGGGCCTACAATGAGCAGTTCTTC
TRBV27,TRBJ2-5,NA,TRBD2,CASSLGVLAGETQYF,TGTGCCAGCAGTTTAGGGGTACTAGCGGGAGAGACCCAGTACTTC
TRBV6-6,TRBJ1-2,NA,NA,CASSYPRGAYNYGYTF,TGTGCCAGCAGTTACCCCCGGGGGGCCTATAACTATGGCTACACCTTC
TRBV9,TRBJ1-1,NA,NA,CASSQFRDTEAFF,TGTGCCAGCAGCCAGTTCCGGGACACTGAAGCTTTCTTT
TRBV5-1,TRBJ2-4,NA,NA,CASRTEVKNIQYF,TGCGCCAGCAGAACTGAAGTCAAAAACATTCAGTACTTC
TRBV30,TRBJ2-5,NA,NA,CAWSAPSIVETQYF,TGTGCCTGGAGTGCCCCGAGTATAGTGGAGACCCAGTACTTC
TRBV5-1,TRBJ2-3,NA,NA,CASSLPGDVTDTQYF,TGCGCCAGCAGCTTGCCAGGGGATGTAACAGATACGCAGTATTTT
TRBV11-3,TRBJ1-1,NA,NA,CASSSPGHKEAFF,TGTGCCAGCAGCTCCCCGGGACACAAAGAAGCTTTCTTT
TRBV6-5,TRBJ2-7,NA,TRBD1,CASSYGTDTYEQYF,TGTGCCAGCAGTTACGGGACAGATACCTACGAGCAGTACTTC
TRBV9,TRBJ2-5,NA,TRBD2,CASSASGGRRETQYF,TGTGCCAGCAGCGCGAGCGGGGGGAGGAGAGAGACCCAGTACTTC
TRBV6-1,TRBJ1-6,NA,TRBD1,CASSEPKTGDGDSPLHF,TGTGCCAGCAGTGAGCCCAAAACAGGGGATGGGGATTCACCCCTCCACTTT
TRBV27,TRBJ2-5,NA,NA,CASSLFRGIRETQYF,TGTGCCAGCAGTTTATTTCGCGGGATCCGGGAGACCCAGTACTTC
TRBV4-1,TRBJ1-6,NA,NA,CASSQDSLAGRSPLHF,TGCGCCAGCAGCCAAGATTCGTTGGCAGGAAGGTCACCCCTCCACTTT
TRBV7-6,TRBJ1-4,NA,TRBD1,CASSLARTGFSATNEKLFF,TGTGCCAGCAGCCTAGCGAGGACAGGGTTTTCTGCAACTAATGAAAAACTGTTTTTT
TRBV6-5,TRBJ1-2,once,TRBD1,CASSNRGVNGYTF,TGTGCCAGCAGCAACAGGGGTGTCAATGGCTACACCTTC
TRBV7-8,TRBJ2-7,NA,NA,CASSFVGVGTGTYEQYF,TGTGCCAGCAGCTTCGTAGGTGTCGGGACTGGGACCTACGAGCAGTACTTC